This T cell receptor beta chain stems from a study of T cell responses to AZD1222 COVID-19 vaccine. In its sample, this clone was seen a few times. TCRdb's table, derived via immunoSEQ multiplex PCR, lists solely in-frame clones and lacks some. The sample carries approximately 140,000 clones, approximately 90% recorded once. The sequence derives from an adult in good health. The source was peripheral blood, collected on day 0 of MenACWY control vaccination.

The CDR3 here is CASRGLGTARGYTF. The DNA of the CDR3 is TGTGCCAGCAGGGGCCTCGGGACAGCGCGTGGCTACACCTTC. The rearrangement uses TRBV4-2 and TRBJ1-2, with 7 bases identical to TRBD1. This CDR3 contains 14 residues. The V gene's germline CDR1 is LGHNA and CDR2 YNFKEQ. The V segment lost 6 bases and the J segment 7 bases; nucleotides outside the gene matches: 11.